Below, 20 T cell receptor beta chains from the same sample are listed, as sequenced in a study of blood T cell repertoires in COVID-19. The method was immunoSEQ multiplex PCR; TCRdb's version includes in-frame clones alone and lacks a portion of them. The profile shows 150,000 to 200,000 clones, about 86% of them singletons. The sequenced material came from peripheral blood. The receptor source for this set is a man aged 50 to 59 with active or convalescent COVID-19.

Only a few counts were recorded for this clone. The CDR3 nucleotides read TGTGCCAGCAGCCCGGGACAGGGCGCAAAACTGTTTTTT. This codes for CASSPGQGAKLFF. The rearrangement links TRBV9 to TRBJ1-4, with TRBD1 identical over 9 bases. From germline, CDR1 is SGDLS and CDR2 YYNGEE. CDR3 size: 13 residues. The V gene end was trimmed by 4 bases and the J gene end by 10 bases; junction bases not matched to a gene: 5.

This clone has just one count. The V and J genes are TRBV27 and TRBJ2-5; the D gene is possibly TRBD1 (6 bases). V shed 8 bases and J shed 3 bases, with 10 bases lying between them. This CDR3 comprises 12 residues. Per germline, CDR1 MNHEY and CDR2 SMNVEV (reference sequence). The chain's CDR3 is CASSKGEETQYF. The DNA of the CDR3 is TGTGCCAGCTCTAAGGGGGAAGAGACCCAGTACTTC.

In its sample, this clone was seen a few times. V is TRBV7-3 and J is TRBJ2-7, with D possibly matching TRBD1 (6 bases). Trimming stripped 7 bases from V and 2 bases from J, with 15 bases between. The CDR3 extends over 14 amino acids. Germline CDR1 is SGHTA and CDR2 is FQGTGA. The CDR3, as DNA: TGTGCCAGCATCCTCGACAGGATAACCTACGAGCAGTACTTC. It yields the protein CASILDRITYEQYF.

V usage is TRBV6-1 and J usage is TRBJ2-5, with D perhaps TRBD1 (5 bases). CDR3 length: 16 residues. From germline, CDR1 is MNHNS and CDR2 SASEGT. The germline V and J ends were trimmed by 0 bases and 5 bases, with 16 bases remaining between them. DNA for the CDR3: TGTGCCAGCAGTGAAGCAGACGGGCAGGGTGGGGAGACCCAGTACTTC. This codes for CASSEADGQGGETQYF.

J is TRBJ2-7 and V is TRBV19; 8 nucleotides match TRBD1. The length of the CDR3 is 16 residues. The ends lost 5 bases at V and 2 bases at J; junction bases unmatched: 11. CDR1 and CDR2 from the germline V gene are LNHDA and SQIVND (reference sequence). CDR3 in amino acids: CASSSPRTGSPYEQYF. The CDR3 DNA sequence: TGTGCCAGTAGTTCTCCCAGGACAGGGTCTCCCTACGAGCAGTACTTC.

This chain uses TRBV28 with TRBJ1-4; 9 bases align to TRBD1. Looked up from germline, CDR1 is MDHEN and CDR2 is SYDVKM. V was pared by 3 bases and J by 7 bases, with 3 bases of the junction left unmatched. The CDR3 spans 14 residues. CDR3 amino acids: CASSFRQGGEKLFF. CDR3 DNA: TGTGCCAGCAGTTTCCGACAGGGGGGTGAAAAACTGTTTTTT.

This clone was counted once. This sequence joins TRBV28 and TRBJ1-2; D is unclear. This CDR3 has 14 amino acids. V shed 1 base and J shed 4 bases, with 10 bases lying between them. Germline assignment: CDR1 MDHEN and CDR2 SYDVKM. The CDR3 region is CASSLSLAAYGYTF. The CDR3 nucleotides are TGTGCCAGCAGTTTATCGCTCGCGGCCTATGGCTACACCTTC.

V is TRBV19 and J is TRBJ2-2; 7 nucleotides align to TRBD1. Unmatched junction bases numbered 10, after V lost 5 bases and J lost 1 base. In germline, CDR1 is LNHDA, CDR2 SQIVND (reference sequence). The CDR3 is 17 residues long. CDR3 DNA sequence: TGTGCCAGTAGTCTAGGAGGTACAGGGGTGAACACCGGGGAGCTGTTTTTT. As protein: CASSLGGTGVNTGELFF.

V usage is TRBV30 and J usage is TRBJ1-1; the D is unclear. This CDR3 region has 13 residues. Trimming took off 3 bases at V and 0 bases at J, with 8 bases between the two ends. CDR1 is GTSNPN and CDR2 is SVGIG in the germline V gene (reference sequence). CDR3 in DNA: TGTGCCTGGAGACGCGGGTTGAACACTGAAGCTTTCTTT. Protein sequence: CAWRRGLNTEAFF.

The rearrangement links TRBV12-5 to TRBJ2-7, with TRBD1 identical over 10 bases. Germline-derived CDR1 and CDR2 are LGHNT and FRNRAP. V was clipped by 5 bases and J by 6 bases; unmatched bases: 10. The CDR3 has 15 amino acids. The CDR3 DNA reads as TGTGCTAGTGGTCACAACTCGGGACAGGGGTTCGAGCAGTACTTC. Its protein is CASGHNSGQGFEQYF.

The chain uses TRBV19 and TRBJ1-5; no reliable D call. Germline V gene data show CDR1 as LNHDA and CDR2 as SQIVND (reference sequence). Trimming pared 4 bases from V and 2 bases from J, leaving 12 bases between. The CDR3 runs to 15 residues. The CDR3 nucleotides are TGTGCCAGTAGTACGCAAAAAGCGGGCAATCAGCCCCAGCATTTT. This translates into CASSTQKAGNQPQHF. Full variable domain (missing parts from reference TRBV19 and TRBJ1-5): DGGITQSPKYLFRKEGQNVTLSCEQNLNHDAMYWYRQDPGQGLRLIYYSQIVNDFQKGDIAEGYSVSREKKESFPLTVTSAQKNPTAFYLCASSTQKAGNQPQHFGDGTRLSIL.

V gene TRBV2 combines with J gene TRBJ1-3, with unresolved D. Germline CDR1 and CDR2: SNHLY and FYNNEI. CDR3 length: 17 amino acids. The V gene lost 0 bases and the J gene lost 0 bases, with 12 bases spanning the gap. The CDR3 loop is CASSEALQALSGNTIYF. CDR3 bases: TGTGCCAGCAGTGAAGCGCTTCAGGCTCTCTCTGGAAACACCATATATTTT. The complete variable domain, with remaining parts taken from reference TRBV2 and TRBJ1-3, reads EPEVTQTPSHQVTQMGQEVILRCVPISNHLYFYWYRQILGQKVEFLVSFYNNEISEKSEIFDDQFSVERPDGSNFTLKIRSTKLEDSAMYFCASSEALQALSGNTIYFGEGSWLTVV.

Here the CDR3 reads CASTTSDRGFTGELFF. CDR3 DNA: TGTGCCAGTACCACCTCGGACAGGGGTTTCACCGGGGAGCTGTTTTTT. The chain couples TRBV19 to TRBJ2-2; TRBD1 matches 9 bases. In germline, CDR1 is LNHDA, CDR2 SQIVND (reference sequence). The CDR3 is 16 amino acids. J gave up 4 bases and V 7 bases, and 10 bases lay outside the gene matches. Using reference TRBV19 and TRBJ2-2 for the parts outside the CDR3, the full variable domain is DGGITQSPKYLFRKEGQNVTLSCEQNLNHDAMYWYRQDPGQGLRLIYYSQIVNDFQKGDIAEGYSVSREKKESFPLTVTSAQKNPTAFYLCASTTSDRGFTGELFFGEGSRLTVL.

This chain links TRBV2 with TRBJ1-5; D is uncertain. The germline CDR1 and CDR2 sequences are SNHLY and FYNNEI. The V end was cut by 4 bases, the J end by 3 bases, with 7 bases between. The CDR3 runs 13 residues. The CDR3 spells CASSGSLNQPQHF. In DNA, the CDR3 is TGTGCCAGCAGTGGGAGCCTCAATCAGCCCCAGCATTTT.

The V gene is TRBV4-2, the J gene TRBJ1-4; D may be TRBD1 (5 bases). Per the germline V gene, CDR1 is LGHNA and CDR2 is YNFKEQ. The ends were cut back, 3 bases at V and 5 bases at J, with 13 bases in the middle. This CDR3 region has 15 residues. Here the CDR3 DNA reads TGTGCCAGCAGCCATCTTTTGGGGGGAAATGAAAAACTGTTTTTT. This translates into CASSHLLGGNEKLFF.

J is TRBJ2-5 and V is TRBV2; D may be TRBD2 (5 bases). Trimming left V 7 bases short and J 4 bases short, with 13 bases between. Germline V CDR1 and CDR2: SNHLY, FYNNEI. The CDR3 runs to 13 residues. The CDR3 region is CASNIGRGETQYF. Written as DNA, the CDR3 is TGTGCCAGCAATATTGGACGGGGAGAGACCCAGTACTTC. Variable domain in full (rest from reference TRBV2 and TRBJ2-5): EPEVTQTPSHQVTQMGQEVILRCVPISNHLYFYWYRQILGQKVEFLVSFYNNEISEKSEIFDDQFSVERPDGSNFTLKIRSTKLEDSAMYFCASNIGRGETQYFGPGTRLLVL.

V gene TRBV10-3 combines with J gene TRBJ2-3, with D perhaps matching TRBD2 (6 bases). The CDR3 runs to 18 residues. The germline V and J ends were trimmed by 0 bases and 2 bases, with 18 bases remaining between them. CDR1 ENHRY and CDR2 SYGVKD come from the germline V gene. The CDR3 bases are TGTGCCATCAGTGAGTCGTGGTCCGACGGGAGCCACACAGATACGCAGTATTTT. Amino acid sequence: CAISESWSDGSHTDTQYF.

The chain has TRBV7-2 and TRBJ2-2, with D perhaps matching TRBD1 (5 bases). V shed 4 bases and J shed 1 base, with 7 bases lying between them. Germline CDR1 SGHTA, CDR2 FQGNSA. The CDR3 is 14 amino acids. DNA of the CDR3: TGTGCCAGCAGCTCTACAGGGAACACCGGGGAGCTGTTTTTT. This sequence encodes CASSSTGNTGELFF.

The chain has TRBV4-2 and TRBJ1-5; possible D gene TRBD1, 6 bases. From germline, CDR1 is LGHNA and CDR2 YNFKEQ. The CDR3 spans 18 residues. Trimming stripped 4 bases from V and 0 bases from J, with 19 bases between. CDR3 sequence (DNA): TGTGCCAGCAGCCCAAGGTTCGGGGGGCCCTATAGCAATCAGCCCCAGCATTTT. It codes for CASSPRFGGPYSNQPQHF.

The chain has TRBV27 and TRBJ2-3; 7 nucleotides match TRBD2. The CDR3 runs 16 residues. V lost 0 bases, J lost 2 bases, and 5 bases stayed unmatched. Per the germline V gene, CDR1 is MNHEY and CDR2 is SMNVEV (reference sequence). The CDR3, as DNA: TGTGCCAGCAGTTTATCCGGGACTACTAACACAGATACGCAGTATTTT. Translated: CASSLSGTTNTDTQYF.